This TCR beta chain is drawn from a study of blood T cell repertoires in COVID-19 (dated by TCRdb to the early 2020s). Broadly, across the study: Samples from collaborators originated in the United States, Italy and Spain and spanned both the acute and convalescent phases of COVID-19. The material from the prospective study consisted of cDNA or gDNA derived from T cells, B-cell-depleted T cells, or PBMCs. The dataset comprised deeply sampled blood TCRbeta repertoires from subjects exposed to, actively infected with, or recovered from COVID-19. The repertoires were released in a freely available public database intended as a resource for research on the immune response to SARS-CoV-2. The samples were drawn from two sources: the first 160 participants of the ongoing ImmuneRACE study, and fewer than 1,500 subjects contributed by 6 global collaborators. Sample metadata almost always included a de-identified subject ID, COVID-19 status, age in years and sex. Where HLA class I and class II types were available, the types were taken from metadata supplied by the sample provider, not from assay-based typing.

Comment on this clone: Which antigen it targets is not known. Within one base of it there is no much larger clone, and no base qualities were kept.

Beyond this particular receptor, the publication reports: The quantity of clinical and demographic metadata differed by source and by participant and was supplied without curation.

The CDR3 measures 13 amino acids from cysteine to phenylalanine. Only the CDR3 DNA is retained, 39 bases long and in frame from the first base. Deletion took 3 bases off V and 2 bases off J, with a span of 9 bases between the germline ends. In the germline V gene, CDR1 corresponds to SGHTS and CDR2 to YDEGEE. TCRbeta CDR3 regions were amplified from genomic DNA by means of the immunoSEQ Assay, a bias-controlled multiplex PCR. Concerning the study's data processing: Nucleated cell counts per sample were estimated from amplification of reference gene primers within the assay. Sequence reads were collapsed and filtered to measure the absolute abundance of every unique TCRbeta CDR3 rearrangement. For each sample, productive Simpson clonality was calculated by taking the square root of Simpson's diversity index across productive rearrangements. What TCRdb holds here is the immuneACCESS table cut down to in-frame rearrangements. Part of the clones is not present; checked against another copy, under half of the missing clones reflect an unresolved V gene, and the others are unexplained. V and J calls and clone size are those listed in that table; D and trimming were worked out from the DNA. For this sample there are 30,000 to 35,000 clones; around four fifths appear just once. Of the sample, approximately 3.5% is held by the ten largest clones.

The collaborating institutions used their own protocols to collect whole blood in K2EDTA tubes. For TCRbeta analysis, collaborators shipped samples in one of three forms: frozen whole blood, isolated PBMCs, or DNA extracted from either of those sample types. Sequenced sample: peripheral blood. The chain uses TRBV5-8 and TRBJ2-7; tentative D gene TRBD1, with 5 bases matching. The receptor was derived from a man over 45 with acute or convalescent COVID-19. The CDR3 amino acid sequence is: CASSYDRTYEQYF. In nucleotides, the sequence is TGTGCCAGCAGCTACGACAGAACCTACGAGCAGTACTTC.